This TCR beta chain was retrieved from a study of shared clonotypes between healthy human individuals (dated by TCRdb to about 2020). General notes on the study: A few men and two women, aged 18 to 49 years, made up the cohort. For each donor, CD4 naive and CD4 memory were each given three plates, CD8 naive was given two plates, and CD8 memory was given one plate. The study deeply sequenced blood TCR repertoires of five healthy adults to estimate repertoire size and the extent of clonotype sharing between individuals. To increase sequencing depth and limit assay-specific biases, TCR repertoire library preparation and sequencing were carried out by different laboratories using diverse techniques. Between about 0.8 and 8.9 billion PBMCs per donor were obtained by leukapheresis. Results the study describes overall, beyond this receptor: Clonotypes shared by all four sorted-subset donors showed higher generation probabilities than non-shared clonotypes. The genetic and exposure-history diversity represented was limited by the small number of donors. Only blood was sampled, and tissue TCR repertoires likely differ from those in blood. Pairwise subsampling indicated that sequencing depth was expected to affect the degree of clonotype sharing among donors. Naive subsets generally had larger estimated clonotype richness than memory subsets. Even with the large sequencing depth, rarefaction of the sorted-subset datasets indicated that sequencing was incomplete. When several donors were compared, the shared fraction of clonotypes was about 5% for naive CD4, roughly 3.4% for naive CD8, 2.3% for memory CD4, and 0.3% to 0.5% for memory CD8.

In the case of this clone: Its antigen remains undetermined. No much larger clone is present one base from it, and per-base qualities are unavailable.

Looking up the germline V gene yields CDR1 MNHNS and CDR2 SASEGT. The CDR3 numbers 15 residues from cysteine through phenylalanine. Only the CDR3 region is kept as DNA, spanning 45 bases read in frame from base 1. V loses 2 bases, J loses 0 bases, and the germline ends lie 8 bases apart. Using the deep immunoSEQ assay, TCR CDR3 regions were amplified from genomic DNA by multiplex PCR. For each cell subset, the extracted genomic DNA was distributed evenly across all wells of several immunoSEQ 96-well plates, and each plate served as one replicate. For sorted subsets, each replicate PCR was loaded with about 200 ng genomic DNA, equivalent to 30,000 or so T cell genomes. The purified libraries were quantified using a Qubit 3.0 fluorometer, sized with a Bioanalyzer 2100, and then quantified again using the KAPA Library Quantification kit. A separate single-read 150-cycle Illumina NextSeq 550 flow cell was used to sequence each immunoSEQ 96-well plate. In the source study's methods: Because only junctional sequences without quality scores were contained in the immunoSEQ output, filtering matching that applied to full-length reads could not be performed. To assign V/J genes and CDR3, sequences were annotated using PyIR, a Python wrapper for IgBLAST v1.9, with IMGT germline references. Any read was removed if the V/J assignment was weak (E-value above 1e-6), the CDR3 was missing, or the read contained stop codons, out-of-frame junctions, or ambiguous translated residues. A V3J clonotype was defined by an identical inferred V gene, J gene, and CDR3 amino acid sequence. Percentage overlap between repertoires was computed as shared unique clonotypes divided by the size of the smaller repertoire. RTK rarefaction, the Chao1 estimator, and Recon v2.1 estimates of unobserved clonotypes were used to assess repertoire richness. Generation probabilities were computed with OLGA for all TCRbeta clonotypes obtained by the gDNA method from a handful of donors. Not all clones reach the TCRdb copy of this immuneACCESS table, which keeps in-frame sequences only. Checked studies attribute under half of the gap to unresolved V genes and leave the rest unexplained. The DNA was the basis for D and trimming; V, J and clone size are from that table. This sample lists about 2.2 million clones; just over 90% were detected once. The top ten clones comprise about 1.6% of the sample.

For the CD8 naive samples, CD45RO-negative cells were positively selected for CCR7, yielding a CD45RA+CCR7+ population from which TemRA cells were excluded. Healthy HIV-negative adults with no recently reported acute infections or vaccinations were included as donors. All donors were Caucasian adults living in Nashville, Tennessee, USA. After blood collection by leukapheresis, PBMCs were isolated using Ficoll-Histopaque density gradient centrifugation and then cryopreserved in the vapor phase of liquid nitrogen. Analytical flow cytometry was used to check the purity and quantity of each magnetically sorted T cell population. Genomic DNA was isolated from each sorted fraction and quantified by UV absorbance on a Nanodrop 2000c.

The sequenced sample was naive CD8+ T cells from PBMCs. The sample's cell subset or site, from its label and the paper: CD45RA+CCR7+. The chain links TRBV6-1 with TRBJ1-5; TRBD1 might be the D gene, on 5 matching bases. The receptor comes from a man aged 18 to 35 in good health. Some clones in this sample may be carry-over from other donors' samples. The DNA sequence is TGTGCCAGCAGTGAATGGGGGTATAGCAATCAGCCCCAGCATTTT. Translated, this is CASSEWGYSNQPQHF.